This T cell receptor (beta chain) appears in the sequencing data of a study of T cell repertoires in cytomegalovirus infection (dated by TCRdb to about 2019). Study-wide context: Peptide stimulations targeted recently identified HLA-C-restricted CMV epitopes, whose presentation resists viral immunomodulation, together with well-studied HLA-B-restricted epitopes. Donor HLA type was relevant to the analysis, as public TCR beta signatures indicated carriage of CMV infection together with the matching HLA type. Study-level results and caveats: The ex vivo response was dominated by HLA-C-restricted CMV-specific TCR beta clonotypes, and the single most frequent clonotype in two of eight donors was supplied by these HLA-C-restricted clonotypes. In both this cohort and an independent roughly 330-donor cohort, the cumulative frequency of public TCR beta family members distinguished carriers of CMV infection plus the relevant HLA type.

This clonotype was seen a handful of times. Its antigen remains unidentified. No clone much larger than this one lies a single base away; base qualities are absent. TCRdb lists the instrument as Illumina HiSeq 1500. TCRdb redid the processing of the public reads, applying fastp at Q25 and MiXCR, and retained in-frame beta chains. Rows are unified per CDR3 protein, each entry keeping the most common DNA and genes. The sample table contains hundreds of thousands of distinct CDR3 sequences; only one count was recorded for about 27% of them. The ten largest make up roughly 20% of the sample. The sample's treatment or condition, from its label and the paper: in vitro stimulation with specific CMV peptide epitopes to enrich CMV-specific T cells. V and J lose 1 base and 6 bases, and a span of 7 bases separates them. Inclusive of the bounding cysteine and phenylalanine, the CDR3 is 13 residues long. Left in the record is the CDR3 DNA by itself, 39 bases read in frame from the first base. CDR1 and CDR2 are read off the germline V gene as MGHRA and YSYEKL.

The TCR sequence derives from a human donor in good health (CMV status not recorded). Some clones in this sample may be carry-over from other donors' samples. The specimen was cultured PBMCs, collected from culture after CMV antigen stimulation. Recombination linked TRBV4-1 to TRBJ1-3; the D gene assignment is ambiguous. The CDR3: CASSQGGVNTIYF. The nucleotide sequence reads TGCGCCAGCAGCCAAGGTGGTGTAAACACCATATATTTT.